The text below deals with one T cell receptor beta chain. The sample comes from a study of technical replicates of blood from a handful of donors. The table came from immunoSEQ multiplex PCR; TCRdb's copy has only in-frame clones and leaves some out. The sample lists roughly 69,000 clones, under 98% occurring once. CDR1 is MNHEY and CDR2 is SVGAGI in the germline V gene. The V gene lost 6 bases and the J gene lost 0 bases, with 14 bases spanning the gap. This CDR3 is 15 amino acids long. This sequence originates from a human donor in good health. V and J are TRBV6-5 and TRBJ1-2; D might be TRBD1 (5 bases). Sequenced sample: T cells isolated from PBMCs. The CDR3 bases are TGTGCCAGCAGGGACTGGGGGGAGGCTAACTATGGCTACACCTTC. It codes for CASRDWGEANYGYTF.